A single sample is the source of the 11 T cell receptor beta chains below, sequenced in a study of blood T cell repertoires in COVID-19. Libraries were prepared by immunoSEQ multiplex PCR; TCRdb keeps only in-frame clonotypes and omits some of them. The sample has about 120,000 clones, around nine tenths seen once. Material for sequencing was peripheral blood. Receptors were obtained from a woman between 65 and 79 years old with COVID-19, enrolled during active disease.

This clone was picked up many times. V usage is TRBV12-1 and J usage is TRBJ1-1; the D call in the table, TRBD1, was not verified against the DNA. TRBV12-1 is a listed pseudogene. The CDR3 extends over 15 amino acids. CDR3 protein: CASSLGTGTNTEAFF. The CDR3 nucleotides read TGTGCCAGCAGCTTAGGGACAGGAACGAACACTGAAGCTTTCTTT.

CDR3 coding DNA: TGTGCCGCGAAACCCGACCAGAGCGGGGGGGAAAACATTCAGTACTTC. As protein: CAAKPDQSGGENIQYF. The V gene is TRBV2, the J gene TRBJ2-4, with 10 bases aligning to TRBD2. The CDR3 spans 16 residues. V dropped 11 bases and J dropped 5; count of bases not matched to a gene: 15. Germline V gives CDR1 SNHLY, CDR2 FYNNEI.

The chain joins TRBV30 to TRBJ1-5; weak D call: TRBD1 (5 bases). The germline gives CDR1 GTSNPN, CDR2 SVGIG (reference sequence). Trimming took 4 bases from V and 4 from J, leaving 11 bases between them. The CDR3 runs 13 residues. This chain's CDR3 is CAWKVGQNQPQHF. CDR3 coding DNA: TGTGCCTGGAAGGTGGGGCAAAATCAGCCCCAGCATTTT. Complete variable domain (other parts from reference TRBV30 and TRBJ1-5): SQTIHQWPATLVQPVGSPLSLECTVEGTSNPNLYWYRQAAGRGLQLLFYSVGIGQISSEVPQNLSASRPQDRQFILSSKKLLLSDSGFYLCAWKVGQNQPQHFGDGTRLSIL.

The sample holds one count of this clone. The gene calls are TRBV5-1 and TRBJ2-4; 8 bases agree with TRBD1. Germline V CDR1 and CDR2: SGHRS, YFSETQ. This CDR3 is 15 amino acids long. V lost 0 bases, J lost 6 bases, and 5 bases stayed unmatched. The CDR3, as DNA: TGCGCCAGCAGCTTGGTTCAGGGGGCGACAAACATTCAGTACTTC. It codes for CASSLVQGATNIQYF.

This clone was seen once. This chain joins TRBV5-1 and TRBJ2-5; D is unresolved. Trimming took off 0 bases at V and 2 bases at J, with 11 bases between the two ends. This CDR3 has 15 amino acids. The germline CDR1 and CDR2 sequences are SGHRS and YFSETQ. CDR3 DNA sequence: TGCGCCAGCAGCTTGGCCCCGCAGAAGCAAGAGACCCAGTACTTC. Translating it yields CASSLAPQKQETQYF.

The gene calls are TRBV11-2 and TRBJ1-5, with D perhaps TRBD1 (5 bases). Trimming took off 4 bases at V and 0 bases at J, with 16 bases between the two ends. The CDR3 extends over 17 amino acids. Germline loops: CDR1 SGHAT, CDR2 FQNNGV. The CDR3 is CASSSRTPGYSNQPQHF. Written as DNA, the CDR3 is TGTGCCAGCAGCTCACGAACCCCAGGGTATAGCAATCAGCCCCAGCATTTT.

CDR3 amino acids: CASTFPGLSYEQYF. CDR3 in DNA: TGTGCCAGCACCTTCCCGGGACTTTCCTACGAGCAGTACTTC. The chain combines TRBV6-5 with TRBJ2-7; tentative D call: TRBD2 (6 bases). Trimming removed 7 bases at V and 1 base at J, with 14 bases between. The CDR3 covers 14 residues. Germline V CDR1 and CDR2: MNHEY, SVGAGI.

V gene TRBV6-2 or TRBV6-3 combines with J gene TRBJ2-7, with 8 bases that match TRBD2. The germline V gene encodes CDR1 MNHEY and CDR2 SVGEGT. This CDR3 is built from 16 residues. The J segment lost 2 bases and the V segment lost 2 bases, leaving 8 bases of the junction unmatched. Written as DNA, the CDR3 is TGTGCCAGCAGTTACCCAGGACTAGCCGTGCCCTACGAGCAGTACTTC. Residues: CASSYPGLAVPYEQYF.

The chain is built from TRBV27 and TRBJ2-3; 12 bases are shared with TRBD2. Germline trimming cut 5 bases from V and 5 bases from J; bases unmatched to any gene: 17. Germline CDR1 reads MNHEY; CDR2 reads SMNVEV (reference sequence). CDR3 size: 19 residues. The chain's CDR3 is CASSTRWTSGEGAIDTQYF. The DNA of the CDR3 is TGTGCCAGCAGTACTCGTTGGACTAGCGGGGAGGGTGCGATAGATACGCAGTATTTT.

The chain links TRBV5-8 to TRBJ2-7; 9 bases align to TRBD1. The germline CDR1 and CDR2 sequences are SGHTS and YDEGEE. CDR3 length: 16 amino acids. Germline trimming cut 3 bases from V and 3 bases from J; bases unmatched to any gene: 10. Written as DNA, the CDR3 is TGTGCCAGCAGCTGGAGGGGGACAGGGAGCGACTACGAGCAGTACTTC. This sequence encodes CASSWRGTGSDYEQYF.

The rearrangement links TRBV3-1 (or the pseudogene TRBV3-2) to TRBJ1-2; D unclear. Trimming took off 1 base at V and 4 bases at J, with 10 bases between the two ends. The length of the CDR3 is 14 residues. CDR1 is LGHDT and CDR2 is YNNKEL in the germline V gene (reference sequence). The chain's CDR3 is CASSQGGVPYGYTF. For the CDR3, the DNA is TGTGCCAGCAGCCAAGGCGGGGTCCCCTATGGCTACACCTTC.